These 8 T cell receptor beta chains were sequenced from one sample in a study of T cell repertoires in cytomegalovirus infection. Using its own MiXCR run on the reads, TCRdb lists one record per CDR3 protein. Here the sample spans 200,000 to 300,000 distinct CDR3 sequences, roughly 9.1% being singletons. The material sequenced was PBMCs. The source of these receptors is a human donor in good health (CMV status not recorded). Some clones in this sample may be carry-over from other donors' samples.

This clonotype was picked up many times. The rearrangement links TRBV13 to TRBJ2-7, with D hard to call. The CDR3 is 11 amino acids. Per germline, CDR1 PRHDT and CDR2 FYEKMQ (reference sequence). Trimming removed 3 bases at V and 5 bases at J, with 5 bases between. CDR3 amino acids: CASSFRDEQYF. In nucleotides, the CDR3 is TGTGCCAGCAGCTTTAGGGACGAGCAGTACTTC. The entire variable domain, with the rest obtained from reference TRBV13 and TRBJ2-7, is as follows: AAGVIQSPRHLIKEKRETATLKCYPIPRHDTVYWYQQGPGQDPQFLISFYEKMQSDKGSIPDRFSAQQFSDYHSELNMSSLELGDSALYFCASSFRDEQYFGPGTRLTVT.

The table lists this clonotype with many counts. This chain uses TRBV19 with TRBJ1-2; TRBD1 is a possible D gene (6 bases). The CDR3 extends over 15 amino acids. Germline V CDR1 and CDR2: LNHDA, SQIVND (reference sequence). Trimming cost V 0 bases and J 4 bases, with 12 bases left between them. CDR3 residues: CASSIDSGTTYGYTF. In DNA form, the CDR3 reads TGTGCCAGTAGTATAGACTCCGGGACAACCTATGGCTACACCTTC. The variable domain in full, completed from reference TRBV19 and TRBJ1-2, reads DGGITQSPKYLFRKEGQNVTLSCEQNLNHDAMYWYRQDPGQGLRLIYYSQIVNDFQKGDIAEGYSVSREKKESFPLTVTSAQKNPTAFYLCASSIDSGTTYGYTFGSGTRLTVV.

This clonotype was picked up many times. The chain couples TRBV6-2 or TRBV6-3 to TRBJ1-2; 8 bases line up with TRBD1. The junction had 8 bases not matched to a gene; V was cut back by 0 bases and J by 8 bases. This CDR3 is built from 15 residues. CDR1 and CDR2 (germline): MNHEY, SVGEGT. The CDR3 sequence is CASSYSLSGQGGYTF. The CDR3 DNA reads TGTGCCAGCAGTTACTCGCTGTCAGGACAGGGCGGCTACACCTTC.

This clonotype was seen at least ten times. J is TRBJ1-1 and V is TRBV12-3 or TRBV12-4; the match to TRBD1 covers 7 bases. J gave up 4 bases and V 2 bases, and 4 bases lay outside the gene matches. The CDR3 spans 14 residues. In DNA, the CDR3 is TGTGCCAGCAGTTTAAGTAACAGGGGCACTGAAGCTTTCTTT. Protein: CASSLSNRGTEAFF.

This clonotype showed up many times. The genes are TRBV7-2 and TRBJ2-7, with 9 bases identical to TRBD1. V shed 4 bases and J 6 bases; nucleotides not matched to a gene: 7. The CDR3 has 14 amino acids. In germline, CDR1 is SGHTA, CDR2 FQGNSA. The CDR3 DNA follows: TGTGCCAGCAGCTCCCAACAGGGGGCGCGCGAGCAGTACTTC. Amino acid sequence: CASSSQQGAREQYF. The complete variable domain, with remaining parts taken from reference TRBV7-2 and TRBJ2-7, reads GAGVSQSPSNKVTEKGKDVELRCDPISGHTALYWYRQSLGQGLEFLIYFQGNSAPDKSGLPSDRFSAERTGGSVSTLTIQRTQQEDSAVYLCASSSQQGAREQYFGPGTRLTVT.

This clonotype was observed at least ten times. The chain carries TRBV12-3 or TRBV12-4 and TRBJ2-7, with 7 bases aligning to TRBD2. CDR3 length equals 18 residues. The V gene end was trimmed by 5 bases and the J gene end by 4 bases; junction bases not matched to a gene: 20. Here the CDR3 reads CASSVAYGGSRDPYEQYF. The CDR3 nucleotides read TGTGCCAGCAGTGTCGCGTACGGGGGGTCGAGGGACCCATACGAGCAGTACTTC.

At least ten counts were recorded for this clonotype. The rearrangement uses TRBV7-2 and TRBJ2-7; 8 bases match TRBD2. Germline lookup yields CDR1 SGHTA and CDR2 FQGNSA. CDR3 length: 15 residues. With 1 base clipped from V and 1 base from J, the junction kept 3 bases outside the gene matches. The CDR3 region has the DNA TGTGCCAGCAGCTTAGGACTAGCGTCTTCCTACGAGCAGTACTTC. As protein: CASSLGLASSYEQYF.

In this sample, this clonotype turned up many times. The CDR3 protein is CASSSGGGQSDEQFF. In DNA, the CDR3 is TGTGCCAGCAGCTCTGGTGGGGGGCAGTCAGATGAGCAGTTCTTC. The rearrangement joins TRBV7-9 to TRBJ2-1, with D possibly called TRBD1 or TRBD2 (6 bases each). The V end lost 4 bases, the J end lost 8 bases, and 18 bases lay between the germline ends. The V gene's germline CDR1 is SEHNR and CDR2 FQNEAQ (reference sequence). The CDR3 runs 15 residues.